This TCR beta chain comes out of a study of graft-versus-host responses after intestinal transplantation. The wider study: Those transplanted obtained multivisceral, liver-intestinal, or isolated intestinal grafts. All recipients got anti-thymocyte globulin induction, then tacrolimus and steroids for 2 to 3 years. Points from the study as a whole: High graft-versus-host to host-versus-graft clonal ratios were found in allografts of patients who had graft-donor T cell macrochimerism. Some GvH clones were seen earlier in gut or blood, suggesting intestinal origin.

The sample holds one count of this clone. Its antigen is not known. Deletions cut 6 bases from V and 1 base from J, with 9 bases between. This CDR3 region has 13 residues. The germline V gene has CDR1 MNHNS and CDR2 SASEGT. Assay: immunoSEQ multiplex PCR; the TCRdb copy retains only in-frame clones and omits some. The data show about 13,000 clones, 80% to 90% seen once. This receptor was taken from a human patient who received an intestinal transplant, so some T cells may come from the graft donor. The material sequenced was PBMCs, taken after intestinal transplantation. The genes are TRBV6-1 and TRBJ1-1, with D perhaps TRBD1 (6 bases). CDR3 DNA: TGTGCCAGCAGGGACAGTGAGAACACTGAAGCTTTCTTT. This translates into CASRDSENTEAFF.